This passage covers 17 T cell receptor beta chains from one sample sequenced in a study of T cell repertoires in cytomegalovirus infection. Each CDR3 protein is one row after TCRdb ran MiXCR on the reads. The table has hundreds of thousands of distinct CDR3 sequences, 31% seen once; the top ten hold 13%. Their antigens remain unidentified. The source was cultured CD8+ T cells from PBMCs, collected from culture after CMV antigen stimulation. All receptors come from a human donor in good health (CMV status not recorded). Some clones in this sample may be carry-over from other donors' samples.

This clonotype has more than one count but fewer than ten. V is TRBV19 and J is TRBJ1-1, with unresolved D. Germline-derived CDR1 and CDR2 are LNHDA and SQIVND (reference sequence). Trimming removed 5 bases from V and 1 base from J, with 14 bases in between. The CDR3 is 15 residues long. This chain's CDR3 is CASSRGPLGNTEAFF. In DNA form, the CDR3 reads TGTGCCAGTAGTCGCGGGCCCCTGGGGAACACTGAAGCTTTCTTT.

The rearrangement uses TRBV5-5 and TRBJ2-7, with D uncertain. Trimming left V 0 bases short and J 7 bases short, with 14 bases between. This CDR3 is built from 14 residues. Germline values: CDR1 SGHKS, CDR2 YYEKEE (reference sequence). CDR3 sequence (DNA): TGTGCCAGCAGCTTGGCTCTGGTTGTGGAGGAGCAGTACGTC. It translates to CASSLALVVEEQYV.

There are a few counts of this clonotype. The V and J genes are TRBV27 and TRBJ2-3; no clear D. Germline loops: CDR1 MNHEY, CDR2 SMNVEV (reference sequence). CDR3 length equals 14 residues. Trimming left V 7 bases short and J 2 bases short, with 13 bases between. The CDR3 reads CASTFGQNTDTQYF. CDR3 nucleotides: TGTGCCAGCACGTTTGGGCAGAACACAGATACGCAGTATTTT.

This clonotype came up a few times. The chain couples TRBV20-1 to TRBJ1-5, with D possibly matching TRBD1 (5 bases). Germline CDR1 and CDR2: DFQATT and SNEGSKA (reference sequence). The CDR3 is 14 residues long. V dropped 5 bases and J dropped 2 bases, with 13 bases sitting between them. CDR3 protein: CSAHEGFGNQPQHF. In DNA, the CDR3 is TGCAGTGCTCACGAGGGGTTCGGCAATCAGCCCCAGCATTTT.

This chain joins TRBV7-9 and TRBJ1-1, with D possibly matching TRBD1 (5 bases). Germline V CDR1 and CDR2: SEHNR, FQNEAQ (reference sequence). V lost 4 bases, J lost 3 bases, and 15 bases lay in between. The CDR3 is made up of 15 amino acids. This CDR3 reads CASSYMAGGDTEAFF. The CDR3 coding sequence is TGTGCCAGCAGCTACATGGCGGGGGGGGACACTGAAGCTTTCTTT.

This clonotype has a handful of counts. The chain has TRBV27 and TRBJ1-2, with 9 bases that match TRBD1. From germline, CDR1 is MNHEY and CDR2 SMNVEV (reference sequence). J gave up 4 bases and V 4 bases, and 10 bases lay outside the gene matches. The CDR3 has 16 residues. CDR3 in amino acids: CASSSPGQGPPYGYTF. Here the CDR3 DNA reads TGTGCCAGCAGTTCCCCTGGACAGGGGCCGCCCTATGGCTACACCTTC.

The V gene is TRBV7-6, the J gene TRBJ2-2; no clear D. Germline V gene data show CDR1 as SGHVS and CDR2 as FNYEAQ. V shed 5 bases and J shed 0 bases, with 13 bases lying between them. This CDR3 has 16 amino acids. CDR3 bases: TGTGCCAGCAGCCTTCAGAAGAGGACGAACACCGGGGAGCTGTTTTTT. This sequence encodes CASSLQKRTNTGELFF.

This clonotype has just a few counts. This chain uses TRBV6-1 with TRBJ2-1, with 9 bases matching TRBD2. V shed 7 bases, J shed 0 bases, and the junction held 4 bases outside the gene matches. Germline V gives CDR1 MNHNS, CDR2 SASEGT. CDR3 size: 15 residues. The CDR3 DNA sequence: TGTGCCAGCACGACTAGCGGTAGCTCCTACAATGAGCAGTTCTTC. Its translation: CASTTSGSSYNEQFF.

V is TRBV2 and J is TRBJ1-1; D may be TRBD1 (5 bases). This CDR3 is built from 14 residues. Trimming took 7 bases from V and 3 from J, leaving 15 bases between them. Looked up from germline, CDR1 is SNHLY and CDR2 is FYNNEI. The CDR3 DNA follows: TGTGCCAGCAACCTTGGGAGAGGGGACACTGAAGCTTTCTTT. The encoded protein is CASNLGRGDTEAFF.

This clonotype was seen more than once but under ten times. V and J are TRBV12-3 or TRBV12-4 and TRBJ2-3; D may be TRBD1 or TRBD2 (5 bases each). V was cut by 1 base and J by 5 bases, with 13 bases left in between. This CDR3 region has 15 residues. CDR3 bases: TGTGCCAGCAGTTTAGGGGACCCGTTGGGAGATACGCAGTATTTT. It translates to CASSLGDPLGDTQYF.

This clonotype was seen at least ten times. The chain links TRBV28 to TRBJ1-1; tentative D call: TRBD1 (5 bases). Trimming pared 3 bases from V and 3 bases from J, leaving 17 bases between. The germline V gene encodes CDR1 MDHEN and CDR2 SYDVKM. The CDR3 consists of 16 residues. The CDR3 reads CASSLRRGGLDTEAFF. CDR3 in DNA: TGTGCCAGCAGTTTGAGACGGGGGGGACTCGACACTGAAGCTTTCTTT. The full variable domain, with the rest looked up from reference TRBV28 and TRBJ1-1, is DVKVTQSSRYLVKRTGEKVFLECVQDMDHENMFWYRQDPGLGLRLIYFSYDVKMKEKGDIPEGYSVSREKKERFSLILESASTNQTSMYLCASSLRRGGLDTEAFFGQGTRLTVV.

Only a few counts were recorded for this clonotype. This sequence joins TRBV7-3 and TRBJ2-5; 10 bases fit TRBD2. From germline, CDR1 is SGHTA and CDR2 FQGTGA. The V and J ends lost 0 bases and 2 bases, in that order; junction bases with no gene match: 12. The CDR3 consists of 19 residues. This CDR3 reads CASSLTGLAGDLMQETQYF. DNA for the CDR3: TGTGCCAGCAGCTTAACCGGCCTAGCGGGGGACCTGATGCAAGAGACCCAGTACTTC.

This chain connects TRBV6-6 to TRBJ2-7, with TRBD1 matching 8 bases. Looked up from germline, CDR1 is MNHNY and CDR2 is SVGAGI (reference sequence). J lost 6 bases, V lost 2 bases, and 6 bases had no gene match. The CDR3 contains 14 residues. Here the CDR3 DNA reads TGTGCCAGCAGTTACGCCGTCGACAGGGGCGAGCAGTACGTC. As protein: CASSYAVDRGEQYV.

The rearrangement links TRBV7-9 to TRBJ2-5, with 9 bases matching TRBD2. Germline CDR1 is SEHNR and CDR2 is FQNEAQ (reference sequence). V shed 5 bases, J shed 5 bases, and the junction held 9 bases outside the gene matches. There are 15 residues in the CDR3. As DNA, the CDR3 is TGTGCCAGCAGCCCAAGGGGGACTAGCCGGGAGACCCAGTACTTC. It specifies CASSPRGTSRETQYF.

The count of this clonotype is one. The J gene is TRBJ1-1, the V gene TRBV6-2 or TRBV6-3; D may be TRBD1 (5 bases). The germline CDR1 and CDR2 sequences are MNHEY and SVGEGT. V was shortened by 0 bases and J by 1 base, with 24 bases between the two germline ends. The CDR3 sequence is 20 residues long. CDR3 bases: TGTGCCAGCAGTTACTCTCTGACGAAAATAGTGGCAGGGACGAACACTGAAGCTTTCTTT. Amino acids: CASSYSLTKIVAGTNTEAFF.

A few counts support this clonotype. For the CDR3, the DNA is TGTGCCAGCAGTTTTATAGGGACGGAGCTACTTGGGGCTTTCTTT. It specifies CASSFIGTELLGAFF. The V gene is TRBV28, the J gene TRBJ1-1; D is perhaps TRBD1 (5 bases). There are 15 residues in the CDR3. The V gene's germline CDR1 is MDHEN and CDR2 SYDVKM. The V gene lost 3 bases and the J gene lost 11 bases, with 22 bases spanning the gap.

The V and J genes are TRBV6-6 and TRBJ1-5; TRBD1 might be the D (5 bases). The V end lost 5 bases, the J end lost 0 bases, and 17 bases lay between the germline ends. The V gene's germline CDR1 is MNHNY and CDR2 SVGAGI (reference sequence). The length of the CDR3 is 17 residues. CDR3 protein: CASSPPGEGCSNQPQHF. In DNA form, the CDR3 reads TGTGCCAGCAGTCCGCCCGGGGAGGGGTGTAGCAATCAGCCCCAGCATTTT.